The entry below gives a single TCR beta chain sequence along with its context. As yet, its antigen is unknown. This sample was included in a study of T cell repertoires in cytomegalovirus infection. Study-wide context: Shared public TCR beta signatures pointed to both CMV infection and a matching HLA type.

Germline V gene lookup returns CDR1 DFQATT and CDR2 SNEGSKA (reference sequence). The CDR3 is 12 amino acids. V lost 7 bases and J lost 6; bases outside the gene matches: 9. General study results and limits: Adding up the frequency of public TCR beta families identified people who carried CMV plus the relevant HLA.

TCRdb passed the reads through MiXCR, listing each CDR3 protein once. The sample has roughly 46,000 distinct CDR3 sequences; 20% to 25% are singletons. The TCR was taken from a human donor in good health (CMV status not recorded). Some clones in this sample may be carry-over from other donors' samples. This chain uses TRBV20-1 with TRBJ2-7; 7 bases match TRBD2. Input material: PBMCs, sequenced either directly or after in vitro stimulation (not recorded which). CDR3 loop: CSVGRGGVEQYF. DNA of the CDR3: TGCAGTGTGGGGAGGGGAGGGGTCGAGCAGTACTTC.